Given below is one T cell receptor (beta chain) in context. Its specificity is unknown. The junction departs from the called germline gene at one end, perhaps through a read error. This sample was included in a study of tumor-infiltrating lymphocytes in primary liver carcinoma. General study results and limits: In tumor-adjacent and tumor-blood pairs, overlap was lower than in tumor region pairs.

Making TCR beta cDNA involved 400 to 600 ng total RNA and a constant-region primer. Generation of the TCR beta libraries relied on three nested multiplex PCR rounds using slightly modified ARM-PCR. A C-beta reverse primer was combined with TRBV1-TRBV30 forward primers in the first two PCR rounds, and each round had approximately 9 cycles. Via MiXCR, TCRdb re-called the multiplex PCR reads, giving one row per CDR3 protein. The sample lists 310,000 or so distinct CDR3 sequences; around 50% were seen once. Blood RNA originated from unsorted whole blood, with germline DNA additionally extracted. CDR1 is MNHEY and CDR2 is SVGAGI in the germline V gene. The CDR3 extends over 15 amino acids.

Sequenced: peripheral blood. This sequence was found in a woman in her 30s with primary liver carcinoma and hepatitis B virus infection. The V call is TRBV6-5, the J call TRBJ2-2; 8 positions agree with TRBD2. CDR3 sequence: CDSTLDGGVSGELFF. The CDR3, as DNA: TGTGACAGCACCTTGGACGGGGGGGTTTCCGGGGAGCTGTTTTTT.